Listed below are T cell receptor beta chains from one sample, sequenced in a study of CD8+ T cells in alopecia areata. The method was immunoSEQ multiplex PCR; TCRdb's version includes in-frame clones alone and lacks a portion of them. Among about 200,000 clones listed, less than 65% were seen once. The sequencing here drew on CD4+ T cells sorted from blood, taken at week 24, from a patient treated with tofacitinib. Source of these receptors: a human donor with alopecia areata. The CDR3 runs from the conserved cysteine through the conserved F or W. The D gene is left open where the match is weak. Not all rows give a size; the values are once, few, many and, for expanded clones, a class.

V gene: TRBV30
J gene: TRBJ2-7
D gene: TRBD1
clone size: .
CDR3 DNA: TGTGCCTGGAGTGTAGCGGGACAGGGGCCCTACGAGCAGTACTTC
CDR3 protein: CAWSVAGQGPYEQYF

V gene: TRBV2
J gene: TRBJ2-5
D gene: .
clone size: few
CDR3 DNA: TGTGCCAGCAGTTTAGGATTCCAAGAGACCCAGTACTTC
CDR3 protein: CASSLGFQETQYF

V gene: TRBV5-1
J gene: TRBJ1-1
D gene: .
clone size: .
CDR3 DNA: TGCGCCAGCAGCTCTGGCCCGGGACCGAACACTGAAGCTTTCTTT
CDR3 protein: CASSSGPGPNTEAFF

V gene: TRBV4-3
J gene: TRBJ1-1
D gene: TRBD1
clone size: .
CDR3 DNA: TGCGCCAGCAGCCAAGGACAGGGAGGTCGTGAAGCTTTCTTT
CDR3 protein: CASSQGQGGREAFF

V gene: TRBV30
J gene: TRBJ1-1
D gene: TRBD1
clone size: few
CDR3 DNA: TGTGCCTGGAGGGTGACAGGGGTGATGAACACTGAAGCTTTCTTT
CDR3 protein: CAWRVTGVMNTEAFF

V gene: TRBV6-5
J gene: TRBJ1-2
D gene: .
clone size: .
CDR3 DNA: TGTGCCAGCAGTTCCTTTTTGACAGATGGCTACACCTTC
CDR3 protein: CASSSFLTDGYTF

V gene: TRBV29-1
J gene: TRBJ1-5
D gene: .
clone size: .
CDR3 DNA: TGCAGCGTCGAAACAGGACCCAATCAGCCCCAGCATTTT
CDR3 protein: CSVETGPNQPQHF

V gene: TRBV21-1
J gene: TRBJ2-7
D gene: .
clone size: once
CDR3 DNA: TGTGCCAGCATCTTAGACAAATTCGGCGAGCAGTACTTC
CDR3 protein: CASILDKFGEQYF

V gene: TRBV11-2
J gene: TRBJ2-7
D gene: .
clone size: .
CDR3 DNA: TGTGCCAGCAGCTTAGCTAGCCCGGGGCCGGGGAAAAGAACGGAGCAGTACTTC
CDR3 protein: CASSLASPGPGKRTEQYF

V gene: TRBV7-9
J gene: TRBJ2-3
D gene: TRBD2
clone size: .
CDR3 DNA: TGTGCCAGCAGCTTAGACGGGGGGGCAGATACGCAGTATTTT
CDR3 protein: CASSLDGGADTQYF

V gene: TRBV30
J gene: TRBJ2-1
D gene: .
clone size: .
CDR3 DNA: TGTGCCTGGAGTGTAAGGAATGAGCAGTTCTTC
CDR3 protein: CAWSVRNEQFF

V gene: TRBV6-5
J gene: TRBJ1-1
D gene: TRBD1
clone size: .
CDR3 DNA: TGTGCCACCTCCGGGACAGGGCTTACTGAAGCTTTCTTT
CDR3 protein: CATSGTGLTEAFF

V gene: TRBV29-1
J gene: TRBJ2-2
D gene: TRBD2
clone size: .
CDR3 DNA: TGCAGCGTTGAAGACCCCTTCAGGGCTAGCGGAGATAGAGGGGAGCTGTTTTTT
CDR3 protein: CSVEDPFRASGDRGELFF

V gene: TRBV11-1
J gene: TRBJ2-2
D gene: .
clone size: .
CDR3 DNA: TGTGCCAGCAGTCAACGCCCCGGGGAGCTGTTTTTT
CDR3 protein: CASSQRPGELFF

V gene: TRBV5-6
J gene: TRBJ2-2
D gene: TRBD2
clone size: .
CDR3 DNA: TGTGCCAGCAGCCCGGGGCGACTAGCGGGAAGGAACACCGGGGAGCTGTTTTTT
CDR3 protein: CASSPGRLAGRNTGELFF

V gene: TRBV7-9
J gene: TRBJ2-1
D gene: TRBD1
clone size: few
CDR3 DNA: TGTGCCAGCAGCTTAGCCCTACAGGGGTATGAGCAGTTCTTC
CDR3 protein: CASSLALQGYEQFF

V gene: TRBV30
J gene: TRBJ2-7
D gene: .
clone size: .
CDR3 DNA: TGTGCCTGGAGCTCAGGGGGGCCGGGAGCCTACGAGCAGTACTTC
CDR3 protein: CAWSSGGPGAYEQYF

V gene: TRBV2
J gene: TRBJ2-5
D gene: .
clone size: .
CDR3 DNA: TGTGCCAGCAGAGATGGGAGAGGACAAGAGACCCAGTACTTC
CDR3 protein: CASRDGRGQETQYF

V gene: TRBV10-3
J gene: TRBJ2-1
D gene: .
clone size: few
CDR3 DNA: TGTGCCATCAGTCAGCAGTTGAATGAGCAGTTCTTC
CDR3 protein: CAISQQLNEQFF

V gene: TRBV7-2
J gene: TRBJ1-4
D gene: .
clone size: once
CDR3 DNA: TGTGCCAGCAGCCCACCCCCACGGCGAAAACTGTTTTTT
CDR3 protein: CASSPPPRRKLFF

V gene: TRBV29-1
J gene: TRBJ1-1
D gene: .
clone size: .
CDR3 DNA: TGCAGCGTTTCGTGGTCGAACACTGAAGCTTTCTTT
CDR3 protein: CSVSWSNTEAFF

V gene: TRBV4-1
J gene: TRBJ2-7
D gene: .
clone size: .
CDR3 DNA: TGCGCCAGCAGCCAAGATAAGGAATTGAAGAACGAGCAGTACTTC
CDR3 protein: CASSQDKELKNEQYF

V gene: TRBV30
J gene: TRBJ1-1
D gene: .
clone size: .
CDR3 DNA: TGTGCCTGGAGGCAGCAAAACACTGAAGCTTTCTTT
CDR3 protein: CAWRQQNTEAFF

V gene: TRBV5-4
J gene: TRBJ2-7
D gene: .
clone size: .
CDR3 DNA: TGTGCCAGCAGCTTGGTGGTTCGCGGGGTGTCCTACGAGCAGTACTTC
CDR3 protein: CASSLVVRGVSYEQYF

V gene: TRBV15
J gene: TRBJ2-3
D gene: .
clone size: once
CDR3 DNA: TGTGCCACCAGCACTGGGAGCACAGATACGCAGTATTTT
CDR3 protein: CATSTGSTDTQYF

V gene: TRBV30
J gene: TRBJ2-4
D gene: .
clone size: .
CDR3 DNA: TGTGCCTGGAGTTCGACGCGGCAGTCTTTAGGCAAAAACATTCAGTACTTC
CDR3 protein: CAWSSTRQSLGKNIQYF

V gene: TRBV29-1
J gene: TRBJ2-3
D gene: .
clone size: once
CDR3 DNA: TGCAGCGTTCTACATAGCACAGATACGCAGTATTTT
CDR3 protein: CSVLHSTDTQYF

V gene: TRBV30
J gene: TRBJ2-2
D gene: .
clone size: .
CDR3 DNA: TGTGCCTGGAGTGTGGTGGCGGGGATGAACACCGGGGAGCTGTTTTTT
CDR3 protein: CAWSVVAGMNTGELFF

V gene: TRBV6-1
J gene: TRBJ2-2
D gene: TRBD2
clone size: many
CDR3 DNA: TGTGCCAGCAGTGAAGTAGCGGGGGGTGCATCGGGGGAGCTGTTTTTT
CDR3 protein: CASSEVAGGASGELFF

V gene: TRBV7-2
J gene: TRBJ2-5
D gene: TRBD2
clone size: .
CDR3 DNA: TGTGCCAGCAGCTCGGGACTAGCGGGGGGCCAAGAGACCCAGTACTTC
CDR3 protein: CASSSGLAGGQETQYF

V gene: TRBV7-2
J gene: TRBJ2-5
D gene: TRBD2
clone size: .
CDR3 DNA: TGTGCCAGCAGTTCCAGACTAGCTCCTCAAGAGACCCAGTACTTC
CDR3 protein: CASSSRLAPQETQYF

V gene: TRBV4-3
J gene: TRBJ2-1
D gene: .
clone size: .
CDR3 DNA: TGCGCCAGCAGCCAAGATCGCAGCGTTGAGCAGTTCTTC
CDR3 protein: CASSQDRSVEQFF

V gene: TRBV6-5
J gene: TRBJ2-1
D gene: .
clone size: .
CDR3 DNA: TGTGCCAGCATCTTTCCGGGACCGGACGGTAATGAGCAGTTCTTC
CDR3 protein: CASIFPGPDGNEQFF

V gene: TRBV9
J gene: TRBJ1-5
D gene: .
clone size: .
CDR3 DNA: TGTGCCAGCAGCCTCCTCGGGGACAACAATCAGCCCCAGCATTTT
CDR3 protein: CASSLLGDNNQPQHF

V gene: TRBV4-1
J gene: TRBJ2-7
D gene: TRBD2
clone size: .
CDR3 DNA: TGCGCCAGCAGCCTCCGCGGCGGGGGATACGAGCAGTACTTC
CDR3 protein: CASSLRGGGYEQYF

V gene: TRBV7-2
J gene: TRBJ2-1
D gene: TRBD2
clone size: few
CDR3 DNA: TGTGCCAGCAGTAGCGGGGTTTTTGAGAATGAGCAGTTCTTC
CDR3 protein: CASSSGVFENEQFF

V gene: TRBV27
J gene: TRBJ1-5
D gene: .
clone size: .
CDR3 DNA: TGTGCCAGCAGCCCCAGGGGTGATCAGCCCCAGCATTTT
CDR3 protein: CASSPRGDQPQHF

V gene: TRBV30
J gene: TRBJ1-3
D gene: .
clone size: .
CDR3 DNA: TGTGCCTGGAGTGTACAGACTTCTGGAAACACCATATATTTT
CDR3 protein: CAWSVQTSGNTIYF

V gene: TRBV4-3
J gene: TRBJ2-6
D gene: .
clone size: few
CDR3 DNA: TGCGCCAGCAGCCAAGGTCGGGTGTCTGGGGCCAACGTCCTGACTTTC
CDR3 protein: CASSQGRVSGANVLTF

V gene: TRBV7-2
J gene: TRBJ1-2
D gene: TRBD1
clone size: once
CDR3 DNA: TGTGCCAGCAGCCGCGGGACAGGGAATTCCCTCTATGGCTACACCTTC
CDR3 protein: CASSRGTGNSLYGYTF

V gene: TRBV9
J gene: TRBJ2-4
D gene: .
clone size: .
CDR3 DNA: TGTGCCAGCAGCGGCCGGGACCGCCAACAGTACTTC
CDR3 protein: CASSGRDRQQYF

V gene: TRBV19
J gene: TRBJ1-2
D gene: .
clone size: .
CDR3 DNA: TGTGCCAGTACTTTTGGGAAAAATGGCTACACCTTC
CDR3 protein: CASTFGKNGYTF

V gene: TRBV13
J gene: TRBJ2-7
D gene: TRBD2
clone size: .
CDR3 DNA: TGTGCCAGCGGTATAGCGGGGAACTACGAGCAGTACTTC
CDR3 protein: CASGIAGNYEQYF

V gene: TRBV9
J gene: TRBJ2-7
D gene: .
clone size: few
CDR3 DNA: TGTGCCAGCAGCGTTACAGGGAACGAGCAGTACTTC
CDR3 protein: CASSVTGNEQYF

V gene: TRBV29-1
J gene: TRBJ2-3
D gene: TRBD2
clone size: .
CDR3 DNA: TGCAGCGTCGGGAGGAGACTGAGCACAGATACGCAGTATTTT
CDR3 protein: CSVGRRLSTDTQYF

V gene: TRBV25-1
J gene: TRBJ1-1
D gene: .
clone size: once
CDR3 DNA: TGTGCCAGCGGACCCCTGGGGGGAAACACTGAAGCTTTCTTT
CDR3 protein: CASGPLGGNTEAFF

V gene: TRBV30
J gene: TRBJ2-5
D gene: .
clone size: few
CDR3 DNA: TGTGCCTGGGGTTCGGTAGGCCAGTACTTC
CDR3 protein: CAWGSVGQYF

V gene: TRBV29-1
J gene: TRBJ1-1
D gene: TRBD1
clone size: .
CDR3 DNA: TGCAGCGTTGAAACAGGGGATGGCACTGAAGCTTTCTTT
CDR3 protein: CSVETGDGTEAFF

V gene: TRBV30
J gene: TRBJ1-2
D gene: .
clone size: .
CDR3 DNA: TGTGCCTGGAGTGTAGGGCCTAACTATGGCTACACCTTC
CDR3 protein: CAWSVGPNYGYTF

V gene: TRBV5-1
J gene: TRBJ2-1
D gene: .
clone size: .
CDR3 DNA: TGCGCCAGCAAGGAGACTAGCTACAATGAGCAGTTCTTC
CDR3 protein: CASKETSYNEQFF

V gene: TRBV30
J gene: TRBJ1-2
D gene: .
clone size: .
CDR3 DNA: TGTGCCTGGAACGGCTACACCTTC
CDR3 protein: CAWNGYTF

V gene: TRBV29-1
J gene: TRBJ2-6
D gene: TRBD1
clone size: .
CDR3 DNA: TGCAGCGTTGAAGGTGACAGGGGGCCTGGGGCCAACGTCCTGACTTTC
CDR3 protein: CSVEGDRGPGANVLTF

V gene: TRBV7-9
J gene: TRBJ2-3
D gene: TRBD2
clone size: .
CDR3 DNA: TGTGCCAGCAGCTTAGCCCTAGCGGGTATTGGAACAGATACGCAGTATTTT
CDR3 protein: CASSLALAGIGTDTQYF

V gene: TRBV29-1
J gene: TRBJ1-1
D gene: .
clone size: .
CDR3 DNA: TGCAGCGTTGAGAGGACAGTAACTAACACTGAAGCTTTCTTT
CDR3 protein: CSVERTVTNTEAFF

V gene: TRBV5-1
J gene: TRBJ1-6
D gene: .
clone size: .
CDR3 DNA: TGCGCCAGCAGCCTCGCCGGGACGGGTAATTCACCCCTCCACTTT
CDR3 protein: CASSLAGTGNSPLHF

V gene: TRBV6-1
J gene: TRBJ2-1
D gene: .
clone size: .
CDR3 DNA: TGTGCCAGCAGTGAAGGGAAAGGGGCCTACAATGAGCAGTTCTTC
CDR3 protein: CASSEGKGAYNEQFF

V gene: TRBV29-1
J gene: TRBJ1-1
D gene: TRBD1
clone size: .
CDR3 DNA: TGCAGCGTTGATCCGGGACAGGGCTTGAGTGAAGCTTTCTTT
CDR3 protein: CSVDPGQGLSEAFF

V gene: TRBV30
J gene: TRBJ1-2
D gene: .
clone size: .
CDR3 DNA: TGTGCCTGGAGTCCCGGGACAACGGGGGGCTACACCTTC
CDR3 protein: CAWSPGTTGGYTF

V gene: TRBV7-2
J gene: TRBJ1-1
D gene: .
clone size: .
CDR3 DNA: TGTGCCAGCAGCTTAGGGGGCGTCGGTCAGAACACTGAAGCTTTCTTT
CDR3 protein: CASSLGGVGQNTEAFF

V gene: TRBV29-1
J gene: TRBJ2-4
D gene: TRBD2
clone size: .
CDR3 DNA: TGCAGCGTCGCGACTAGCGGGGACATTCAGTACTTC
CDR3 protein: CSVATSGDIQYF